These 23 T cell receptor beta chains were all obtained from the same sample, sequenced in a study of CD8 T cells in Susac syndrome (dated by TCRdb to the late 2010s). Receptors were amplified or captured by the immunoSEQ multiplex PCR assay. RNA was extracted with the RNeasy kit and roughly 0.45 to 1 ug was reverse transcribed using random hexamers. In TCRdb, the public reads were trimmed at Q25 with fastp and aligned with MiXCR, with productive beta chains retained. Records with the same CDR3 protein are collapsed into one entry carrying the most frequent genes and DNA. This sample lists about 290,000 distinct CDR3 sequences; around 85% were detected once. The ten largest make up around 0.2% of the sample. The sequencing sample was made of CD8+ T cells from PBMCs. The source of these receptors is a human donor with multiple sclerosis.

The V and J genes are TRBV11-2 and TRBJ2-5; D is undetermined. This CDR3 has 14 amino acids. Germline V gene lookup returns CDR1 SGHAT and CDR2 FQNNGV. The germline V and J ends were trimmed by 2 bases and 3 bases, with 10 bases remaining between them. CDR3 sequence (DNA): TGTGCCAGCAGCTTACCGTGGACGGAAGAGACCCAGTACTTC. Encoded protein: CASSLPWTEETQYF. Full variable domain (outside the CDR3, taken from reference TRBV11-2 and TRBJ2-5): EAGVAQSPRYKIIEKRQSVAFWCNPISGHATLYWYQQILGQGPKLLIQFQNNGVVDDSQLPKDRFSAERLKGVDSTLKIQPAKLEDSAVYLCASSLPWTEETQYFGPGTRLLVL.

The chain is built from TRBV20-1 and TRBJ2-7, with 7 bases identical to TRBD2. J lost 1 base, V lost 6 bases, and 24 bases had no gene match. The CDR3 runs to 19 residues. CDR1 is DFQATT and CDR2 is SNEGSKA in the germline V gene (reference sequence). This CDR3 is CSAPHPLADRAAISYEQYF. The DNA for the CDR3 is TGCAGTGCCCCCCATCCGCTAGCGGACCGAGCTGCGATTTCCTACGAGCAGTACTTC.

This chain links TRBV12-3 or TRBV12-4 with TRBJ2-3; a possible D gene is TRBD1 (5 bases). The length of the CDR3 is 13 residues. V lost 5 bases and J 4 bases, leaving 10 bases between the germline ends. For the CDR3, the DNA is TGTGCCAGCAGTCCCCAGGGCGCAGATACGCAGTATTTT. This gives the protein CASSPQGADTQYF.

The rearrangement links TRBV19 to TRBJ2-3; D is unclear. V was trimmed by 5 bases and J by 3 bases, leaving 9 bases between them. CDR1 and CDR2 from the germline V gene are LNHDA and SQIVND (reference sequence). The CDR3 consists of 13 residues. CDR3 sequence: CASSARATDTQYF. The CDR3 bases are TGTGCCAGTAGTGCCCGGGCTACAGATACGCAGTATTTT.

The chain links TRBV29-1 to TRBJ1-1, with 8 bases that match TRBD1. The CDR3 is made up of 14 amino acids. The V segment lost 2 bases and the J segment 3 bases; nucleotides outside the gene matches: 5. The germline V gene encodes CDR1 SQVTM and CDR2 ANQGSEA. The CDR3: CSVERDRWDTEAFF. CDR3 nucleotides: TGCAGCGTTGAAAGGGACAGGTGGGACACTGAAGCTTTCTTT.

This chain links TRBV19 with TRBJ2-7, with 12 bases fitting TRBD1. The J segment lost 2 bases and the V segment lost 5 bases, leaving 4 bases of the junction unmatched. CDR3 length equals 15 residues. CDR1 LNHDA and CDR2 SQIVND come from the germline V gene (reference sequence). In DNA, the CDR3 is TGTGCCAGTAGTCTCGGGACAGGGGGCCCCTACGAGCAGTACTTC. It translates to CASSLGTGGPYEQYF.

The chain links TRBV5-6 to TRBJ2-5; the match to TRBD2 covers 9 bases. J gave up 5 bases and V 0 bases, and 2 bases lay outside the gene matches. The CDR3 spans 14 residues. Per germline, CDR1 SGHDT and CDR2 YYEEEE. The CDR3 bases are TGTGCCAGCAGCTTGGGCACTAGCGGGGAGACCCAGTACTTC. It specifies CASSLGTSGETQYF.

V and J are TRBV6-2 or TRBV6-3 and TRBJ2-7; TRBD2 matches 8 bases. The CDR3 runs to 14 residues. Germline CDR1 and CDR2: MNHEY and SVGEGT. Unmatched junction bases numbered 11, after V lost 7 bases and J lost 6 bases. The CDR3 protein is CASNLWGLGFEQYF. The CDR3 DNA reads TGTGCCAGCAACCTTTGGGGACTAGGTTTCGAGCAGTACTTC.

This clonotype has more than one count but fewer than ten. This chain connects TRBV27 to TRBJ2-7, with a tentative D call TRBD2 (5 bases). The V and J ends lost 2 bases and 0 bases respectively, with 5 bases between them. Germline V CDR1 and CDR2: MNHEY, SMNVEV (reference sequence). The CDR3 covers 13 residues. CDR3 in amino acids: CASSLEGSYEQYF. The CDR3 DNA reads as TGTGCCAGCAGTTTAGAGGGCTCCTACGAGCAGTACTTC.

The CDR3 DNA follows: TGTGCCAGCAGCTCGGGCGGGACTCCCACCGGGGAGCTGTTTTTT. Encoded protein: CASSSGGTPTGELFF. The V gene is TRBV13, the J gene TRBJ2-2; tentatively, D is TRBD2 (6 bases). Trimming left V 4 bases short and J 4 bases short, with 13 bases between. This CDR3 is built from 15 residues. Germline values: CDR1 PRHDT, CDR2 FYEKMQ (reference sequence).

This clonotype turned up a few times. The DNA of the CDR3 is TGTGCCTGGAGTGGGACTAGCGTGGGCACAGATACGCAGTATTTT. Translation: CAWSGTSVGTDTQYF. The chain combines TRBV30 with TRBJ2-3, with 9 bases identical to TRBD2. CDR3 length: 15 residues. The ends lost 1 base at V and 1 base at J; junction bases unmatched: 3. Looked up from germline, CDR1 is GTSNPN and CDR2 is SVGIG (reference sequence).

A word on this clonotype: Compared with germline, one end of the junction differs, possibly owing to a read error. The rearrangement links TRBV6-1 to TRBJ2-2; TRBD2 aligns across 10 bases. The CDR3 covers 16 residues. The germline V gene has CDR1 MNHNS and CDR2 SASEGT. Here the CDR3 reads CASSQASGRAAGELFF. CDR3 nucleotide sequence: TGTGCCAGCAGTCAAGCTAGCGGGAGAGCGGCCGGGGAGCTGTTTTTT.

The J gene is TRBJ2-3, the V gene TRBV27; no firm D call. The CDR3 is 15 amino acids. Trimming took off 8 bases at V and 5 bases at J, with 20 bases between the two ends. Germline-derived CDR1 and CDR2 are MNHEY and SMNVEV (reference sequence). CDR3: CASSTTPATVDTQYF. The CDR3 DNA sequence: TGTGCCAGCTCTACGACCCCCGCAACGGTAGATACGCAGTATTTT.

This chain links TRBV7-6 with TRBJ2-7, with 10 nucleotides matching TRBD2. Trimming at V came to 5 bases and at J to 5 bases, leaving 9 bases not matched to a gene. CDR3 length equals 15 residues. Germline values: CDR1 SGHVS, CDR2 FNYEAQ. CDR3 DNA: TGTGCCAGCAGCCCGAGTAGCGGGAGGTCAGACGAGCAGTACTTC. Protein product: CASSPSSGRSDEQYF.

The rearrangement uses TRBV20-1 and TRBJ2-7, with 9 nucleotides matching TRBD1. CDR3 size: 16 residues. Trimming removed 0 bases from V and 4 bases from J; junction bases left unmatched: 10. Germline V CDR1 and CDR2: DFQATT, SNEGSKA (reference sequence). The CDR3 sequence: CSARDNIPGQGYEQYF. For the CDR3, the DNA is TGCAGTGCTAGAGATAACATACCGGGACAGGGATACGAGCAGTACTTC.

This chain uses TRBV5-1 with TRBJ2-5; D is unclear. Germline V CDR1 and CDR2: SGHRS, YFSETQ. V was pared by 0 bases and J by 5 bases, with 11 bases between. The CDR3 loop spans 14 amino acids. The CDR3 here is CASSLDLGWETQYF. The CDR3 DNA is TGCGCCAGCAGCTTGGATCTGGGTTGGGAGACCCAGTACTTC.

The gene calls are TRBV20-1 and TRBJ2-7; 9 bases map to TRBD2. This CDR3 spans 16 amino acids. V lost 3 bases and J lost 3; bases outside the gene matches: 12. Germline assignment: CDR1 DFQATT and CDR2 SNEGSKA (reference sequence). The chain's CDR3 is CSASPRGRGPVYEQYF. The CDR3 bases are TGCAGTGCTAGCCCGCGCGGGAGGGGCCCGGTCTACGAGCAGTACTTC.

This clonotype was detected a few times. This chain joins TRBV27 and TRBJ2-1; D unclear. V was trimmed by 6 bases and J by 2 bases, leaving 11 bases between them. This CDR3 contains 14 residues. Looked up from germline, CDR1 is MNHEY and CDR2 is SMNVEV (reference sequence). CDR3 in DNA: TGTGCCAGCAGCCAGGAGTCCCCCTACAATGAGCAGTTCTTC. This encodes CASSQESPYNEQFF.

The chain carries TRBV30 and TRBJ2-7; 13 nucleotides align to TRBD2. The CDR3 is 19 residues long. V lost 0 bases, J lost 7 bases, and 18 bases stayed unmatched. Germline V gene sequence: CDR1 GTSNPN, CDR2 SVGIG (reference sequence). CDR3 DNA: TGTGCCTGGAGTGTAACGGGGGGACTAGCGGGACCCGCCTTGGGAGAGCAGTACTTC. The encoded protein is CAWSVTGGLAGPALGEQYF.

The chain recombines TRBV7-9 with TRBJ2-7; 16 bases line up with TRBD2. Trimming removed 5 bases from V and 2 bases from J; junction bases left unmatched: 6. Germline assignment: CDR1 SEHNR and CDR2 FQNEAQ (reference sequence). CDR3 size: 17 residues. The CDR3 loop is CASSASGTSGRAYEQYF. The CDR3 coding sequence is TGTGCCAGCAGCGCCTCGGGGACTAGCGGGAGGGCCTACGAGCAGTACTTC. The whole variable domain, remainder taken from reference TRBV7-9 and TRBJ2-7, is DTGVSQNPRHKITKRGQNVTFRCDPISEHNRLYWYRQTLGQGPEFLTYFQNEAQLEKSRLLSDRFSAERPKGSFSTLEIQRTEQGDSAMYLCASSASGTSGRAYEQYFGPGTRLTVT.

The rearrangement uses TRBV20-1 and TRBJ1-2; TRBD1 matches at 7 bases. Germline CDR1 reads DFQATT; CDR2 reads SNEGSKA (reference sequence). CDR3 length: 13 residues. V shed 6 bases, J shed 6 bases, and the junction held 10 bases outside the gene matches. The chain's CDR3 is CSAAAGGKNGYTF. CDR3 sequence (DNA): TGCAGTGCCGCGGCAGGGGGGAAAAATGGCTACACCTTC.

This CDR3 reads CSASGTGELFF. In nucleotides, the CDR3 is TGCAGTGCTTCCGGGACAGGGGAGCTGTTTTTT. The genes are TRBV20-1 and TRBJ2-2, with D perhaps matching TRBD1 (6 bases). V was trimmed by 5 bases and J by 8 bases, leaving 9 bases between them. The CDR3 has 11 residues. Germline-derived CDR1 and CDR2 are DFQATT and SNEGSKA (reference sequence).

The chain combines TRBV7-9 with TRBJ2-1; D is ambiguous. Germline CDR1 is SEHNR and CDR2 is FQNEAQ (reference sequence). The CDR3 is 13 amino acids. Trimming shortened V by 1 base and J by 8 bases, and 9 bases separated the two germline ends. In DNA, the CDR3 is TGTGCCAGCAGCTTAGTCGGCAGCGATGAGCAGTTCTTC. Translated, it gives CASSLVGSDEQFF.